This TCR beta chain was identified during a study of early T cells in non-severe SARS-CoV-2 infection. Individually, cDNA molecules had unique molecular identifiers attached to them. Each CDR3 protein gets one entry after TCRdb re-called the 5' RACE reads with MiXCR. Among roughly 93,000 distinct CDR3 sequences listed, approximately 10% were seen once. The CDR3 runs 13 residues. Germline lookup yields CDR1 DFQATT and CDR2 SNEGSKA (reference sequence). The V gene lost 2 bases and the J gene lost 0 bases, with 7 bases spanning the gap. A remark on this clonotype: A single base separates this from a much larger clone, so it may be a read error. Likely a read error: the CDR3 ends without its conserved phenylalanine or tryptophan.

The receptor was derived from an adult who was a healthcare worker with PCR-confirmed SARS-CoV-2 infection or an uninfected control (not recorded which). The chain uses TRBV20-1 and TRBJ1-1; D is uncertain. Specimen: whole blood. In DNA form, the CDR3 reads TGCAGTGCTAGAAGGGATTTGAACACTGAAGCTTTCTCT. Protein: CSARRDLNTEAFS.